Listed below are T cell receptor beta chains from one sample, sequenced in a study of blood T cell repertoires in COVID-19. Clones were sequenced by immunoSEQ multiplex PCR, and TCRdb holds only the in-frame ones, with some missing. In the table there are approximately 200,000 clones, around 84% of which are singletons. Material: peripheral blood. The origin of the receptors is a man in his fifties with acute or convalescent COVID-19. The CDR3 runs from the conserved cysteine through the conserved F or W. Each record gives: J gene, clone size, D gene, V gene, CDR3 protein, CDR3 DNA. The D gene is left open where the match is weak. Some rows have no size entry. The others give once, few or many, or a class for an expanded clone.

TRBJ2-2	.	.	TRBV5-6	CASSVYKNTGELFF	TGTGCCAGCAGCGTATACAAGAACACCGGGGAGCTGTTTTTT
TRBJ1-5	.	TRBD1	TRBV10-1	CASSAGQGQPQHF	TGCGCCAGCAGTGCGGGACAGGGACAGCCCCAGCATTTT
TRBJ1-1	.	.	TRBV5-8	CASIPWDLHTEAFF	TGTGCCAGCATCCCCTGGGACTTACACACTGAAGCTTTCTTT
TRBJ2-2	.	.	TRBV5-6	CASSAFGGLGNTGELFF	TGTGCCAGCAGCGCTTTTGGCGGGCTAGGGAACACCGGGGAGCTGTTTTTT
TRBJ1-2	.	.	TRBV29-1	CSVEAAVVVGRYGGYTF	TGCAGCGTTGAGGCCGCGGTGGTTGTGGGTCGGTATGGGGGCTACACCTTC
TRBJ1-1	once	TRBD1	TRBV28	CASRSTGAWAEAFF	TGTGCCAGCAGATCTACAGGGGCCTGGGCTGAAGCTTTCTTT
TRBJ1-6	.	TRBD1	TRBV7-6	CASSPRDRNSPLHF	TGTGCCAGCAGCCCCCGGGACAGAAATTCACCCCTCCACTTT
TRBJ2-7	.	.	TRBV7-9	CASSFPGKLQYF	TGTGCCAGCAGCTTCCCAGGGAAGTTACAGTACTTC
TRBJ2-3	.	.	TRBV4-2	CASSQDGAGIKSDTQYF	TGTGCCAGCAGCCAAGATGGGGCAGGGATTAAGTCGGATACGCAGTATTTT
TRBJ1-4	.	.	TRBV7-8	CASSLVVATNEKLFF	TGTGCCAGCAGCTTAGTGGTAGCAACTAATGAAAAACTGTTTTTT
TRBJ1-6	.	TRBD1	TRBV6-5	CASSYSYRGESPLHF	TGTGCCAGCAGTTACTCTTACAGGGGAGAATCACCCCTCCACTTT
TRBJ1-3	.	.	TRBV19	CASSTSGNTIYF	TGTGCCAGTAGTACTTCTGGAAACACCATATATTTT
TRBJ2-6	.	.	TRBV3-1/TRBV3-2	CASSPRTGGANVLTF	TGTGCCAGCAGCCCGAGGACTGGCGGGGCCAACGTCCTGACTTTC
TRBJ2-5	.	TRBD2	TRBV5-1	CASSLAGQRGETQYF	TGCGCCAGCAGCTTGGCCGGGCAGCGGGGGGAGACCCAGTACTTC
TRBJ1-2	.	.	TRBV7-3	CASPEAVYGYTF	TGTGCCAGCCCCGAGGCAGTCTATGGCTACACCTTC
TRBJ2-3	.	.	TRBV7-9	CASSRVVSSVPFSTDTQYF	TGTGCCAGCAGCCGAGTTGTTTCTAGCGTACCCTTTAGCACAGATACGCAGTATTTT
TRBJ1-3	.	.	TRBV5-5	CASRPVGGSGNTIYF	TGTGCCAGCAGGCCTGTAGGGGGATCTGGAAACACCATATATTTT
TRBJ1-1	.	.	TRBV6-1	CASSEGGPGLEAFF	TGTGCCAGCAGTGAGGGGGGGCCCGGTCTTGAAGCTTTCTTT
TRBJ1-2	.	TRBD1	TRBV9	CASSRDRLYGYTF	TGTGCCAGCAGCCGGGACAGGCTCTATGGCTACACCTTC
TRBJ2-1	.	.	TRBV11-3	CASSQSAGPVSYNEQFF	TGTGCCAGCAGTCAGTCGGCAGGGCCAGTCTCCTACAATGAGCAGTTCTTC
TRBJ2-7	.	.	TRBV6-2/TRBV6-3	CASSAGQMGEQYF	TGTGCCAGCAGTGCGGGACAGATGGGGGAGCAGTACTTC
TRBJ1-2	.	TRBD1	TRBV30	CAWSAGTGALGSF	TGTGCCTGGTCCGCCGGGACAGGGGCTCTTGGCTCCTTC
TRBJ2-7	.	.	TRBV3-1/TRBV3-2	CASSRDSYQNEQYF	TGTGCCAGCAGCCGAGACAGTTATCAGAACGAGCAGTACTTC
TRBJ1-1	.	TRBD1	TRBV15	CATSRQRGLLTEAFF	TGTGCCACCAGCCGTCAAAGGGGGCTGCTCACTGAAGCTTTCTTT
TRBJ2-3	.	.	TRBV13	CASRGGGDTQYF	TGTGCCAGCCGGGGTGGGGGGGATACGCAGTATTTT
TRBJ2-1	.	.	TRBV28	CASSLDPQDRGWEQFF	TGTGCCAGCAGTTTAGATCCGCAGGATAGGGGATGGGAGCAGTTCTTC
TRBJ1-1	.	.	TRBV20-1	CSASRLLEATEAFF	TGCAGTGCTAGTCGCCTTCTCGAAGCGACTGAAGCTTTCTTT
TRBJ2-3	.	TRBD1	TRBV18	CASSLTGSDTQYF	TGTGCCAGCTCACTGACAGGGTCCGATACGCAGTATTTT
TRBJ1-1	.	TRBD1	TRBV7-2	CASSSTGRSTEAFF	TGTGCCAGCAGCTCGACAGGGAGGAGCACTGAAGCTTTCTTT
TRBJ2-1	.	TRBD2	TRBV3-1/TRBV3-2	CASSQGGTSGGDEQFF	TGTGCCAGCAGCCAAGGAGGGACTAGCGGGGGTGATGAGCAGTTCTTC
TRBJ2-3	.	.	TRBV6-2/TRBV6-3	CASSYLGGFSTDTQYF	TGTGCCAGCAGTTACCTGGGCGGGTTTAGCACAGATACGCAGTATTTT
TRBJ2-7	.	TRBD2	TRBV5-8	CASSLEGLAGSYEQYF	TGTGCCAGCAGCTTAGAGGGACTAGCGGGGTCCTACGAGCAGTACTTC
TRBJ2-3	.	TRBD1	TRBV10-2	CASRGQGDTQYF	TGCGCCAGCAGGGGACAGGGGGATACGCAGTATTTT
TRBJ1-3	.	.	TRBV30	CAWRVRDSFFSGNTIYF	TGTGCCTGGAGGGTACGGGACTCCTTCTTCTCTGGAAACACCATATATTTT
TRBJ1-2	.	TRBD1	TRBV10-2	CASSRQGGNYGYTF	TGCGCCAGCAGCCGACAGGGAGGTAACTATGGCTACACCTTC
TRBJ2-7	.	.	TRBV29-1	CSVESPQGNYEQYF	TGCAGCGTTGAATCCCCCCAGGGAAACTACGAGCAGTACTTC
TRBJ2-2	few	TRBD2	TRBV6-5	CASRTSYTGELFF	TGTGCCAGCCGGACTAGCTACACCGGGGAGCTGTTTTTT
TRBJ2-1	once	.	TRBV5-1	CASSDPGGNEQFF	TGCGCCAGCAGCGACCCAGGAGGCAATGAGCAGTTCTTC
TRBJ2-3	.	TRBD1	TRBV19	CASSIQGGEIKHTQYF	TGTGCCAGTAGTATTCAAGGGGGCGAGATTAAGCATACGCAGTATTTT
TRBJ1-6	once	.	TRBV7-9	CASSLRGTYNSPLHF	TGTGCCAGCAGCTTAAGAGGTACCTATAATTCACCCCTCCACTTT
TRBJ1-2	.	TRBD1	TRBV5-1	CASSPGGTVNYGYTF	TGCGCCAGCAGCCCTGGAGGGACAGTGAACTATGGCTACACCTTC
TRBJ1-2	.	.	TRBV14	CASSHISVAFGYTF	TGTGCCAGCAGCCACATTTCTGTAGCCTTTGGCTACACCTTC
TRBJ2-2	once	TRBD1	TRBV28	CASTAPGQGGTGELFF	TGTGCCAGCACCGCCCCCGGACAGGGGGGAACCGGGGAGCTGTTTTTT
TRBJ1-1	.	TRBD1	TRBV5-6	CASSVDRDTEAFF	TGTGCCAGCAGCGTCGACAGGGACACTGAAGCTTTCTTT
TRBJ1-1	.	.	TRBV6-5	CASSYTFDTGEAFF	TGTGCCAGCAGTTACACCTTCGACACTGGTGAAGCTTTCTTT
TRBJ2-7	.	.	TRBV7-6	CASSLGAGGAGYEQYF	TGTGCCAGCAGCTTAGGGGCAGGAGGAGCGGGCTACGAGCAGTACTTC
TRBJ1-1	few	TRBD1	TRBV2	CASWDRLITEAFF	TGTGCCAGCTGGGACAGATTAATCACTGAAGCTTTCTTT
TRBJ1-1	.	TRBD1	TRBV2	CASTPLGGFVQAFF	TGTGCCAGCACCCCCTTAGGGGGCTTCGTTCAAGCTTTCTTT